Below, 5 T cell receptor beta chains from the same sample are listed, as sequenced in a study of blood T cell repertoires in COVID-19. Sequencing used immunoSEQ multiplex PCR; TCRdb keeps in-frame clones, though not all of them. This sample has hundreds of thousands of clones; 65% to 90% occur once, and the top ten carry 8.5% to 9.5%. What was sequenced was PBMCs or T cells enriched from blood (not recorded which). Receptors originate from a woman between 50 and 59 years old with acute COVID-19.

CDR3 residues: CASSRDRGHSGYTF. In nucleotides, the CDR3 is TGTGCCAGTAGTAGAGACAGGGGGCATTCGGGCTACACCTTC. This chain links TRBV19 with TRBJ1-2; 10 nucleotides align to TRBD1. The V gene end was trimmed by 4 bases and the J gene end by 8 bases; junction bases not matched to a gene: 7. Germline V gives CDR1 LNHDA, CDR2 SQIVND (reference sequence). The CDR3 contains 14 residues.

V and J are TRBV19 and TRBJ1-4; D unresolved. The CDR3 contains 12 residues. Trimming took off 6 bases at V and 7 bases at J, with 9 bases between the two ends. The germline CDR1 and CDR2 sequences are LNHDA and SQIVND (reference sequence). Written as DNA, the CDR3 is TGTGCCAGTAGAAATATCGGTGAAAAACTGTTTTTT. Its translation: CASRNIGEKLFF.

The gene calls are TRBV2 and TRBJ1-1, with D unresolved. The CDR3 spans 14 residues. With 6 bases removed from V and 2 bases from J, the gap between germline ends came to 13 bases. Germline loops: CDR1 SNHLY, CDR2 FYNNEI. In DNA form, the CDR3 reads TGTGCCAGCAGGCCTCCCAGCGCCAACACTGAAGCTTTCTTT. It codes for CASRPPSANTEAFF.

This clone has only one observation. V and J are TRBV4-3 and TRBJ1-2, with TRBD1 identical over 10 bases. Germline trimming cut 4 bases from V and 8 bases from J; bases unmatched to any gene: 7. The CDR3 is 14 residues long. Germline V gives CDR1 LGHNA, CDR2 YSLEER. This CDR3 reads CASSLRQGAGGYTF. The CDR3 nucleotides are TGCGCCAGCAGCCTAAGACAGGGGGCAGGCGGCTACACCTTC.

The chain couples TRBV12-1 to TRBJ2-6; the D call of TRBD2 is as the table states it, not checked on the DNA. TRBV12-1 corresponds to a pseudogene. This CDR3 is built from 17 residues. CDR3 residues: CASSPGRGFGRANVLTF. Here the CDR3 DNA reads TGTGCCAGCAGCCCGGGGCGGGGCTTCGGGCGGGCCAACGTCCTGACTTTC.